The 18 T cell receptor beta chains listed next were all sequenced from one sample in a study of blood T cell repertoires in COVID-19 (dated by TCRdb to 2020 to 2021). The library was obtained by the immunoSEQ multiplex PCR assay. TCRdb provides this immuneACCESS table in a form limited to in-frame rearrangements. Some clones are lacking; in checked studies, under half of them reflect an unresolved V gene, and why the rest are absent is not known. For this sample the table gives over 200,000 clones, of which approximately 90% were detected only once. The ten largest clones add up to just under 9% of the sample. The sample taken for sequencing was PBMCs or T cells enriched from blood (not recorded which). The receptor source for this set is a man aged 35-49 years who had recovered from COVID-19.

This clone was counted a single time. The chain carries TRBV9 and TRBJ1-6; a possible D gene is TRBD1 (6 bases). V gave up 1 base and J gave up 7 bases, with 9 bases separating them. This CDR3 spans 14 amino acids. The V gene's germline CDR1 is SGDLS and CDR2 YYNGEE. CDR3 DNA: TGTGCCAGCAGCGTATTAACAGGGAATTCACCCCTCCACTTT. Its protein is CASSVLTGNSPLHF.

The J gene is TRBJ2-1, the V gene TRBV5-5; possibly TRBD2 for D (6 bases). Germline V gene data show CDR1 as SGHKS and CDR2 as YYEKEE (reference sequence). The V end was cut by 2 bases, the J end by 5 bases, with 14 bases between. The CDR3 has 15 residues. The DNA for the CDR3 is TGTGCCAGCAGCTTAGGGACTTGGGGCGACAATGAGCAGTTCTTC. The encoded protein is CASSLGTWGDNEQFF.

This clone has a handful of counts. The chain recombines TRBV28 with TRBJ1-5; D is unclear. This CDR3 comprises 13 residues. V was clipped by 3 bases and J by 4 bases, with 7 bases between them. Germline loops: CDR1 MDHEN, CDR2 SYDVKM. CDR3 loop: CASSFFRNQPQHF. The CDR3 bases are TGTGCCAGCAGTTTCTTCCGTAATCAGCCCCAGCATTTT.

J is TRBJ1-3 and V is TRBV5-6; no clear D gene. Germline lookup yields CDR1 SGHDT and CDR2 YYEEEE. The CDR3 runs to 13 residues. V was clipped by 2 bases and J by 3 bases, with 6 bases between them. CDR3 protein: CASSFRVGNTIYF. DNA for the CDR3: TGTGCCAGCAGCTTCCGGGTTGGAAACACCATATATTTT.

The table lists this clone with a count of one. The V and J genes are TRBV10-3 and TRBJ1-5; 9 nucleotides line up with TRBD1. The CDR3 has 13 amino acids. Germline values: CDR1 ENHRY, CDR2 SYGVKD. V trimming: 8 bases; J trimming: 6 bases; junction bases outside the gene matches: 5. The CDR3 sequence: CAIRDREGQPQHF. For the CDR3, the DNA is TGTGCCATCCGGGACAGGGAAGGTCAGCCCCAGCATTTT.

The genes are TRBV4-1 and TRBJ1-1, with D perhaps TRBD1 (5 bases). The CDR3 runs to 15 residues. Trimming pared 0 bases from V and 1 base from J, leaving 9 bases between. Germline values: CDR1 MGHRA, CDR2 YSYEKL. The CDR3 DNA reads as TGCGCCAGCAGCCAAGATCTGACAGCGAACACTGAAGCTTTCTTT. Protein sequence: CASSQDLTANTEAFF.

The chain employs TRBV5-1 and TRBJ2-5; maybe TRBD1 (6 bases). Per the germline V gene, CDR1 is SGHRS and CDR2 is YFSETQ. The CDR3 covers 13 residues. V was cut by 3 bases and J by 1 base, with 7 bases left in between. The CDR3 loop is CASSWDIQETQYF. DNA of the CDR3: TGCGCCAGCAGCTGGGACATCCAAGAGACCCAGTACTTC. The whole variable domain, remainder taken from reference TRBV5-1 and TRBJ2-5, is KAGVTQTPRYLIKTRGQQVTLSCSPISGHRSVSWYQQTPGQGLQFLFEYFSETQRNKGNFPGRFSGRQFSNSRSEMNVSTLELGDSALYLCASSWDIQETQYFGPGTRLLVL.

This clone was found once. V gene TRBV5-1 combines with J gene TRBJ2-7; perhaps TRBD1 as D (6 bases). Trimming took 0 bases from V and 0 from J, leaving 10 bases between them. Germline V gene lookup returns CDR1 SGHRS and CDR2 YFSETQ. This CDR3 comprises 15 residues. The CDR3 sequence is CASSLEGTSSYEQYF. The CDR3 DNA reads TGCGCCAGCAGCTTGGAGGGGACAAGCTCCTACGAGCAGTACTTC.

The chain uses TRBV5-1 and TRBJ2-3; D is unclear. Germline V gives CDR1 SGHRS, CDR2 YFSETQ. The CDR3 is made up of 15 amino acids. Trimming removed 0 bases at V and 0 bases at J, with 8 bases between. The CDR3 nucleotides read TGCGCCAGCAGCTTGGGCGCCGATAGCACAGATACGCAGTATTTT. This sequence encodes CASSLGADSTDTQYF.

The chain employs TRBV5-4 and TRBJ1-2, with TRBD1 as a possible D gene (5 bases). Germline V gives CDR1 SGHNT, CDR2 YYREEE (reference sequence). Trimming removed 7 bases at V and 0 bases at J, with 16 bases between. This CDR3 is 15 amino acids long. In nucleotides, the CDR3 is TGTGCCAGCGTCAAAGGGGCAACCGCTAACTATGGCTACACCTTC. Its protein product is CASVKGATANYGYTF.

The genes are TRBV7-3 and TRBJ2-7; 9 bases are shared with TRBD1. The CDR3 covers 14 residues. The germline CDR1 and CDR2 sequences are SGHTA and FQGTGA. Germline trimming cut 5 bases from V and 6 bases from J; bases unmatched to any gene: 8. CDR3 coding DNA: TGTGCCAGCAGCCCCGGACAGGGGTGGGGCGAGCAGTACTTC. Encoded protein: CASSPGQGWGEQYF.

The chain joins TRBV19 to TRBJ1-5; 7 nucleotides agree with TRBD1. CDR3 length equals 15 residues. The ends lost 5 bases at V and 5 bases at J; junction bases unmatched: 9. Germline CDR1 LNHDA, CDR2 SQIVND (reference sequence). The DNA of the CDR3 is TGTGCCAGTAGTCTTCACGGGACAGTTTATCAGCCCCAGCATTTT. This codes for CASSLHGTVYQPQHF. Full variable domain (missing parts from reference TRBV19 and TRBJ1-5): DGGITQSPKYLFRKEGQNVTLSCEQNLNHDAMYWYRQDPGQGLRLIYYSQIVNDFQKGDIAEGYSVSREKKESFPLTVTSAQKNPTAFYLCASSLHGTVYQPQHFGDGTRLSIL.

CDR3 nucleotide sequence: TGTGCCAGCAGCTTAGGTGGGACAGCCCCCGGGATTACCTTC. This sequence encodes CASSLGGTAPGITF. The rearrangement uses TRBV11-2 and TRBJ1-2; 7 nucleotides agree with TRBD1. The V and J ends lost 1 base and 14 bases, in that order; junction bases with no gene match: 13. Germline V gene sequence: CDR1 SGHAT, CDR2 FQNNGV. This CDR3 contains 14 residues.

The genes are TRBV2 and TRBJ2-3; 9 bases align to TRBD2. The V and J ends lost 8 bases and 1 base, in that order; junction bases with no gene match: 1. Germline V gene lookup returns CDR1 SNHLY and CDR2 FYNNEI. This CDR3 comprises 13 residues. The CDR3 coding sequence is TGTGCCAGCCTAGCGGGACGCACAGATACGCAGTATTTT. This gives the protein CASLAGRTDTQYF.

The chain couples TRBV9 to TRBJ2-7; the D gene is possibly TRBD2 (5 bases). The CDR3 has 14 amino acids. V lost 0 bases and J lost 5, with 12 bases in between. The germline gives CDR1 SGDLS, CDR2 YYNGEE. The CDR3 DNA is TGTGCCAGCAGCGTAGGGGTTGTCGGGGACGAGCAGTACTTC. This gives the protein CASSVGVVGDEQYF.

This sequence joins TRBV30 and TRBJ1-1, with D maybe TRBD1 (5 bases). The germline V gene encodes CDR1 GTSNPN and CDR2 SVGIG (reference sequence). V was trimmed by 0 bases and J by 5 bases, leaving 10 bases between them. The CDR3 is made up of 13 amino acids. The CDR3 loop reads CAWSVGGGTEAFF. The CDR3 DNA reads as TGTGCCTGGAGTGTCGGGGGGGGAACTGAAGCTTTCTTT.

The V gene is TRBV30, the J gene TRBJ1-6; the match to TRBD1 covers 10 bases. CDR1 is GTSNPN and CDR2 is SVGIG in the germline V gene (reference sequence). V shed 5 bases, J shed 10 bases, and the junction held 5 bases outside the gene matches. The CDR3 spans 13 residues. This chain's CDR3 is CAWVTGGNSPLHF. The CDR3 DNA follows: TGTGCCTGGGTGACAGGGGGCAACTCACCCCTCCACTTT.

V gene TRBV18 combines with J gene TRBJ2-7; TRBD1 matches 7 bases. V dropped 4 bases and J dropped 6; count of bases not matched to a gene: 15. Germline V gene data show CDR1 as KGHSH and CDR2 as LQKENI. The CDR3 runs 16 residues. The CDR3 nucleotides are TGTGCCAGCTCACATAGACAGGGTGTAAGGGAGTCCGAGCAGTACTTC. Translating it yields CASSHRQGVRESEQYF.